Below are 20 T cell receptor beta chains sequenced from a single sample in a study of cytomegalovirus exposure and HLA in healthy donors. Amplification used 60 Vbeta primers and 13 Jbeta primers. Using immunoSEQ multiplex PCR, the repertoire was profiled, and TCRdb retains in-frame clones only, with some absent. The sample includes 80,000 or so clones, 75% to 85% of them seen just once. The specimen was PBMCs. These receptors were collected from a man aged 35 to 55 in good health and CMV-seronegative.

This clone showed up just once. The rearrangement links TRBV30 to TRBJ1-1; no clear D gene. CDR3 length: 13 residues. CDR1 GTSNPN and CDR2 SVGIG come from the germline V gene (reference sequence). V was cut by 2 bases and J by 1 base, with 8 bases left in between. This chain's CDR3 is CAWSHRRNTEAFF. CDR3 DNA sequence: TGTGCCTGGAGTCACAGACGGAACACTGAAGCTTTCTTT.

This rearrangement joins TRBV2 to TRBJ1-3; D unresolved. This CDR3 is 16 amino acids long. Germline V gene sequence: CDR1 SNHLY, CDR2 FYNNEI. V was shortened by 3 bases and J by 0 bases, with 12 bases between the two germline ends. CDR3 nucleotides: TGTGCCAGCAGTGATGATAGCGCGAACTCTGGAAACACCATATATTTT. It encodes CASSDDSANSGNTIYF.

The chain has TRBV19 and TRBJ2-1; 11 positions agree with TRBD1. Germline assignment: CDR1 LNHDA and CDR2 SQIVND (reference sequence). The length of the CDR3 is 15 residues. The V and J ends lost 7 bases and 4 bases, in that order; junction bases with no gene match: 6. CDR3 in amino acids: CASIPDRGRYNEQFF. CDR3 DNA sequence: TGTGCCAGTATCCCGGACAGGGGGCGATACAATGAGCAGTTCTTC. Full variable domain (outside the CDR3, taken from reference TRBV19 and TRBJ2-1): DGGITQSPKYLFRKEGQNVTLSCEQNLNHDAMYWYRQDPGQGLRLIYYSQIVNDFQKGDIAEGYSVSREKKESFPLTVTSAQKNPTAFYLCASIPDRGRYNEQFFGPGTRLTVL.

As concerns this clone: Its ends do not fully match the called genes, so a read error is possible. The V gene is TRBV28, the J gene TRBJ1-5; no definite D call. CDR3 length: 13 residues. Germline V gives CDR1 MDHEN, CDR2 SYDVKM. CDR3 loop: CASTLGSYQPQHF. The CDR3 DNA follows: TGTGCCAGCACCCTGGGTAGCTATCAGCCCCAGCATTTT.

This chain joins TRBV19 and TRBJ2-1; a possible D gene is TRBD1 (6 bases). The CDR3 is 16 residues long. CDR1 LNHDA and CDR2 SQIVND come from the germline V gene (reference sequence). Trimming removed 3 bases from V and 0 bases from J, with 12 bases in between. CDR3 loop: CASSILGGHSYNEQFF. Written as DNA, the CDR3 is TGTGCCAGTAGTATTTTAGGGGGTCACTCCTACAATGAGCAGTTCTTC.

V and J are TRBV6-5 and TRBJ1-2; 8 bases are a match to TRBD1. This CDR3 region has 16 residues. Trimming took 0 bases from V and 8 from J; bases not matched to a gene: 11. Germline CDR1 reads MNHEY; CDR2 reads SVGAGI. This CDR3 reads CASSYSTPRTGYGYTF. CDR3 nucleotide sequence: TGTGCCAGCAGTTACTCAACCCCCCGGACAGGGTACGGCTACACCTTC.

The chain joins TRBV19 to TRBJ2-1; 12 nucleotides line up with TRBD2. Germline V gene data show CDR1 as LNHDA and CDR2 as SQIVND (reference sequence). V shed 3 bases, J shed 4 bases, and the junction held 7 bases outside the gene matches. This CDR3 spans 17 amino acids. CDR3 in DNA: TGTGCCAGTAGTATCTTACCTAGCGGGGGGGTGTACAATGAGCAGTTCTTC. Its protein product is CASSILPSGGVYNEQFF. The complete variable domain, with remaining parts taken from reference TRBV19 and TRBJ2-1, reads DGGITQSPKYLFRKEGQNVTLSCEQNLNHDAMYWYRQDPGQGLRLIYYSQIVNDFQKGDIAEGYSVSREKKESFPLTVTSAQKNPTAFYLCASSILPSGGVYNEQFFGPGTRLTVL.

Details on this clone: The junction and the germline gene differ at one end; a read error may be behind it. V is TRBV7-9 and J is TRBJ2-3; D not resolved. The CDR3 extends over 12 amino acids. CDR1 and CDR2 from the germline V gene are SEHNR and FQNEAQ (reference sequence). This chain's CDR3 is CSSLGGTDTQYF. CDR3 nucleotides: TGTTCCAGCCTCGGTGGCACAGATACGCAGTATTTT.

The chain carries TRBV7-3 and TRBJ2-5; 8 positions match TRBD2. Germline CDR1 is SGHTA and CDR2 is FQGTGA. The J segment lost 0 bases and the V segment lost 5 bases, leaving 8 bases of the junction unmatched. This CDR3 has 16 residues. CDR3 region: CASSPSLRGDQETQYF. As DNA, the CDR3 is TGTGCCAGCAGCCCATCTCTGCGGGGGGACCAAGAGACCCAGTACTTC. Full variable domain (missing parts from reference TRBV7-3 and TRBJ2-5): GAGVSQTPSNKVTEKGKYVELRCDPISGHTALYWYRQSLGQGPEFLIYFQGTGAADDSGLPNDRFFAVRPEGSVSTLKIQRTERGDSAVYLCASSPSLRGDQETQYFGPGTRLLVL.

The chain uses TRBV20-1 and TRBJ2-5, with D perhaps matching TRBD1 (5 bases). V was pared by 1 base and J by 6 bases, with 6 bases between. This CDR3 spans 11 amino acids. The germline CDR1 and CDR2 sequences are DFQATT and SNEGSKA (reference sequence). Written as DNA, the CDR3 is TGCAGTGCTAGAGTGGGGCAGACCCAGTACTTC. As protein: CSARVGQTQYF.

Turning to this clone: One junction end disagrees with the germline gene, perhaps due to a read error. The V call is TRBV11-2, the J call TRBJ2-2; D perhaps matches TRBD2 (6 bases). CDR3 size: 15 residues. Germline lookup yields CDR1 SGHAT and CDR2 FQNNGV. CDR3 residues: CASSFSGQPTGGLFF. DNA of the CDR3: TGTGCCAGCAGCTTTAGCGGCCAGCCTACCGGGGGGCTGTTTTTT.

The rearrangement links TRBV7-2 to TRBJ2-7, with D unclear. This CDR3 comprises 15 residues. Germline V lookup: CDR1 SGHTA, CDR2 FQGNSA. V lost 5 bases and J 1 base, leaving 15 bases between the germline ends. The CDR3 sequence is CASSTHPLQSYEQYF. The CDR3 nucleotides read TGTGCCAGCAGCACCCATCCGTTACAGTCCTACGAGCAGTACTTC. Full variable domain (missing parts from reference TRBV7-2 and TRBJ2-7): GAGVSQSPSNKVTEKGKDVELRCDPISGHTALYWYRQSLGQGLEFLIYFQGNSAPDKSGLPSDRFSAERTGGSVSTLTIQRTQQEDSAVYLCASSTHPLQSYEQYFGPGTRLTVT.

This clone was seen repeatedly, ten times or more. This chain links TRBV19 with TRBJ1-4, with 9 bases that match TRBD1. Trimming at V came to 3 bases and at J to 8 bases, leaving 4 bases not matched to a gene. This CDR3 spans 14 amino acids. CDR1 is LNHDA, CDR2 SQIVND, per germline (reference sequence). CDR3 in amino acids: CASSIGTGPEKLFF. DNA of the CDR3: TGTGCCAGTAGTATTGGGACAGGGCCCGAAAAACTGTTTTTT.

The chain combines TRBV25-1 with TRBJ1-5; D might be TRBD1 (6 bases). Trimming took off 2 bases at V and 4 bases at J, with 9 bases between the two ends. CDR3 size: 14 residues. In germline, CDR1 is MGHDK, CDR2 SYGVNS. The CDR3 nucleotides are TGTGCCAGCAGTGAACAGGGGTATAATCAGCCCCAGCATTTT. Its protein is CASSEQGYNQPQHF. Complete variable domain (other parts from reference TRBV25-1 and TRBJ1-5): EADIYQTPRYLVIGTGKKITLECSQTMGHDKMYWYQQDPGMELHLIHYSYGVNSTEKGDLSSESTVSRIRTEHFPLTLESARPSHTSQYLCASSEQGYNQPQHFGDGTRLSIL.

The chain uses TRBV19 and TRBJ2-3, with D perhaps matching TRBD1 (6 bases). The CDR3 is 14 residues long. V lost 4 bases and J lost 6, with 14 bases in between. Germline loops: CDR1 LNHDA, CDR2 SQIVND (reference sequence). CDR3 region: CASSTTGSGDTQYF. CDR3 DNA: TGTGCCAGTAGTACCACAGGGTCCGGGGATACGCAGTATTTT. Full variable domain (remainder filled in from reference TRBV19 and TRBJ2-3): DGGITQSPKYLFRKEGQNVTLSCEQNLNHDAMYWYRQDPGQGLRLIYYSQIVNDFQKGDIAEGYSVSREKKESFPLTVTSAQKNPTAFYLCASSTTGSGDTQYFGPGTRLTVL.

In its sample, this clone was seen a few times. One junction end disagrees with the germline gene, perhaps due to a read error. The chain links TRBV7-7 to TRBJ1-1, with a possible D match to TRBD1 (6 bases). Germline V gene lookup returns CDR1 SSHAT and CDR2 FNYEAQ (reference sequence). The CDR3 is made up of 13 amino acids. Written as DNA, the CDR3 is TGTGCTAGCAGCCCGGACAGCTACACTGAAGCTTTCTTT. This encodes CASSPDSYTEAFF.

CDR3 residues: CASSFYAGQGEEKLFF. CDR3 sequence (DNA): TGTGCCAGCAGCTTTTACGCGGGACAGGGGGAGGAAAAACTGTTTTTT. The rearrangement links TRBV5-8 to TRBJ1-4, with TRBD1 matching 11 bases. Germline values: CDR1 SGHTS, CDR2 YDEGEE. V lost 2 bases to trimming and J lost 8 bases; unmatched junction nucleotides: 8. CDR3 length: 16 residues.

The CDR3 DNA follows: TGTGCCAGCAGCGTCCTCCTGACAGATACGCAGTATTTT. Translating it yields CASSVLLTDTQYF. The V and J genes are TRBV9 and TRBJ2-3; D unresolved. Germline lookup yields CDR1 SGDLS and CDR2 YYNGEE. V gave up 2 bases and J gave up 3 bases, with 7 bases separating them. This CDR3 has 13 residues.

The rearrangement uses TRBV29-1 and TRBJ2-3; 7 bases match TRBD1. Germline values: CDR1 SQVTM, CDR2 ANQGSEA. Trimming removed 7 bases from V and 1 base from J; junction bases left unmatched: 8. This CDR3 contains 14 residues. The DNA for the CDR3 is TGCAGCGCGGCTGTTGGGACAGGCACAGATACGCAGTATTTT. Its translation: CSAAVGTGTDTQYF.

Only a few counts were recorded for this clone. The J gene is TRBJ1-6, the V gene TRBV7-9; 9 bases match TRBD1. The CDR3 sequence is 16 residues long. Germline trimming cut 5 bases from V and 5 bases from J; bases unmatched to any gene: 7. In germline, CDR1 is SEHNR, CDR2 FQNEAQ (reference sequence). The CDR3 is CASSLPTGGNNSPLHF. Written as DNA, the CDR3 is TGTGCCAGCAGCCTCCCGACAGGGGGAAATAATTCACCCCTCCACTTT.